This T cell receptor beta chain was captured by sequencing in a study of blood T cells in healthy people across ages. PCR was performed a second time for roughly 6 to 12 cycles using a sample-barcoded 5' primer and a J-beta primer mix. TCRdb re-called the 5' RACE reads with MiXCR, one entry per CDR3 protein. This sample has 1,500,000 or so distinct CDR3 sequences, with less than 45% found just once. Overall study results and limits: While age rose, TCR beta diversity per million T cells dropped in a roughly linear way. Possibly confounding the expanded clonotype changes was the fact that donor CMV status was unknown.

Caucasian individuals from Russia who were healthy and aged about 6 to 100 acted as donors. Each sample yielded at least 6 million isolated PBMCs. The CDR3 loop spans 16 amino acids. V was shortened by 0 bases and J by 0 bases, with 9 bases between the two germline ends. Germline CDR1 and CDR2: LGHNA and YNFKEQ. This clonotype showed up just once. Its antigen is as yet unknown. This chain connects TRBV4-2 to TRBJ1-5, with D unresolved. This TCR came from a young woman in good health. Source material: blood. Here the CDR3 DNA reads TGTGCCAGCAGCCAAGATAGGAAGTATAGCAATCAGCCCCAGCATTTT. Protein: CASSQDRKYSNQPQHF.